A selection of T cell receptor beta chains follows, all from one sample in a study of vaccination and CD4 T cells after COVID-19. TCRdb called the PCR reads again in MiXCR, with one record for every CDR3 protein. The sample holds more than 15,000 distinct CDR3 sequences, 50% to 65% seen once. The antigens these receptors bind are not known. The source material was CD4+ T cells from blood, cultured in vitro. These receptors came from a human donor who had recovered from COVID-19. Both conserved end residues are trimmed from each CDR3. Clone size, where shown, is once, few, many, or a class for clones that have expanded.

TRBV2	TRBJ1-2	.	ASSRRPSRYT
TRBV24-1	TRBJ2-5	.	ATSDPSVTQETQY
TRBV7-2	TRBJ2-1	.	ASSDRGHTLYNEQF
TRBV19	TRBJ2-1	few	ASSIWGLRDRF
TRBV12-3/TRBV12-4	TRBJ2-1	once	ASTPGVSSYNEQF
TRBV10-1	TRBJ2-2	.	ASSDPSAGELF
TRBV7-2	TRBJ2-3	few	ASSSLAGTDTQY
TRBV24-1	TRBJ2-1	.	ATKGQYNEQF
TRBV7-9	TRBJ1-3	.	ASSLVGEGTIY
TRBV7-9	TRBJ1-1	few	ASSPGDTEAF
TRBV7-2	TRBJ2-7	few	ASSSPGDGAYEQY
TRBV7-6	TRBJ2-3	.	ASSLALGLAGRDTQY
TRBV6-4	TRBJ2-5	.	ASSDPLGLAGPQETQY
TRBV4-1	TRBJ2-2	few	ASSSSGGELF
TRBV20-1	TRBJ2-7	.	SARRVVYEQY
TRBV7-2	TRBJ2-7	few	ASSLVAGSHEQY
TRBV20-1	TRBJ1-2	.	SAYYHGTGGSGYT
TRBV10-3	TRBJ1-2	.	AISETVFGDGYT
TRBV2	TRBJ1-5	.	ASSAGTGAAQPQH
TRBV7-9	TRBJ2-3	.	ASSYGTGLADTQY
TRBV15	TRBJ2-7	.	ATSRDRAQGGALRGQY
TRBV27	TRBJ2-5	once	ASTLQGGQTQY
TRBV27	TRBJ2-2	.	ASSWGLNTGELF
TRBV20-1	TRBJ2-1	.	SARDLTGKSYNEQF
TRBV10-3	TRBJ1-4	.	AISGTEEKLF
TRBV11-2	TRBJ2-5	.	ASGLRETQY
TRBV10-1	TRBJ2-2	few	ASSSATGELF